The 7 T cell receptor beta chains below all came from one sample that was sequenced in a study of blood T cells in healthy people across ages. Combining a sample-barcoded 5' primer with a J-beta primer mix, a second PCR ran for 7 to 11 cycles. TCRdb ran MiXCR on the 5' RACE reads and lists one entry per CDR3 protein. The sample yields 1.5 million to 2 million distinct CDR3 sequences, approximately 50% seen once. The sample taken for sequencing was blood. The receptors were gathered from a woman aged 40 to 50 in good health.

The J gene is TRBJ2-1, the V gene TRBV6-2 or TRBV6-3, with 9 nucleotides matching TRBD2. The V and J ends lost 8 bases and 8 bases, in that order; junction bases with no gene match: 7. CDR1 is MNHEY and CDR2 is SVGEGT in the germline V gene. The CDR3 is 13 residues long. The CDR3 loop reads CASFAGGPYEQFF. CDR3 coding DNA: TGTGCCAGCTTCGCGGGGGGGCCCTATGAGCAGTTCTTC.

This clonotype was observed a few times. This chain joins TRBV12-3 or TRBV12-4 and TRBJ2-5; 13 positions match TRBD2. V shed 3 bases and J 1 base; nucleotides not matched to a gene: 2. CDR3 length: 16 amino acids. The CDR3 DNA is TGTGCCAGCAGTTTGGGGACTAGCGGGATCCAAGAGACCCAGTACTTC. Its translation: CASSLGTSGIQETQYF.

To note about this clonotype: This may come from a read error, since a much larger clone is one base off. Written as DNA, the CDR3 is TGTGCCAGCTGCCGGGACAGCTCCTACAATGAGCAGTTCTTC. Its protein product is CASCRDSSYNEQFF. V and J are TRBV6-2 or TRBV6-3 and TRBJ2-1; TRBD1 aligns across 7 bases. Losses at the gene ends were 8 bases for V and 0 bases for J; bases not matched to a gene: 4. Germline CDR1 and CDR2: MNHEY and SVGEGT. The CDR3 consists of 14 residues.

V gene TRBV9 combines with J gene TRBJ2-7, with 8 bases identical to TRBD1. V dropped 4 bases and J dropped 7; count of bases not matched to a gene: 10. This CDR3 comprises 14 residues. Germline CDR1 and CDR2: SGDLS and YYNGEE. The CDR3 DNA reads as TGTGCCAGCAGCATTGGGACAGGAGCTCGGGAGCAGTACTTC. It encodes CASSIGTGAREQYF.

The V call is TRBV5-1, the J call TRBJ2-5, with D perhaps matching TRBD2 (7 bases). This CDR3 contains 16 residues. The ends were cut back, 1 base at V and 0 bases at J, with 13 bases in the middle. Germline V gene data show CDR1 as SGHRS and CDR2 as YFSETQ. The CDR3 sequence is CASSLTPGGHQETQYF. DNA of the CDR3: TGCGCCAGCAGCTTGACGCCGGGGGGCCACCAAGAGACCCAGTACTTC.

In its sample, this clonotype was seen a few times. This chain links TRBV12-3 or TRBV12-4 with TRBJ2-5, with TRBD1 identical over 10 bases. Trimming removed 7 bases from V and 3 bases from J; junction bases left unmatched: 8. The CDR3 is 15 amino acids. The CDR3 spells CASNDRGLPKETQYF. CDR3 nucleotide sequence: TGTGCCAGCAACGACAGGGGGCTCCCAAAAGAGACCCAGTACTTC.

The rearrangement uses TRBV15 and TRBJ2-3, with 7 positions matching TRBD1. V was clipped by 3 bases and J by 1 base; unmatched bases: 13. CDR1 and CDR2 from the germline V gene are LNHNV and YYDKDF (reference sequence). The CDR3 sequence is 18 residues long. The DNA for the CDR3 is TGTGCCACCAGCAGGGTAATTGGGACAGCCCTTCGCACAGATACGCAGTATTTT. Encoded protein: CATSRVIGTALRTDTQYF. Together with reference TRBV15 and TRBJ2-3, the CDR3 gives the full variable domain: DAMVIQNPRYQVTQFGKPVTLSCSQTLNHNVMYWYQQKSSQAPKLLFHYYDKDFNNEADTPDNFQSRRPNTSFCFLDIRSPGLGDTAMYLCATSRVIGTALRTDTQYFGPGTRLTVL.